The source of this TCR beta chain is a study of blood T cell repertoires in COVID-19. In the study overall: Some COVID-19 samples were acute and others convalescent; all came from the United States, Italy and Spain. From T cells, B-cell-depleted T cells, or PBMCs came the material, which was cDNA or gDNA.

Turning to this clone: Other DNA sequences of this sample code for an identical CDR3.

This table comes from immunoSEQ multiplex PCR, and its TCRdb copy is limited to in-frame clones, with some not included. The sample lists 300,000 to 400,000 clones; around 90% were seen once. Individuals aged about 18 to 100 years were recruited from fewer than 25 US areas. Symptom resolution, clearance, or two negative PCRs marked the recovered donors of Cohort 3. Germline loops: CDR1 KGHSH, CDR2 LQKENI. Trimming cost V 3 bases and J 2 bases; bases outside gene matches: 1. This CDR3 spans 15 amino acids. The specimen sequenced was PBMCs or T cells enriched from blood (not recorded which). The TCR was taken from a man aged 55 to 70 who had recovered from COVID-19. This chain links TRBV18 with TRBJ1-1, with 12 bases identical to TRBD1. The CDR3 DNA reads TGTGCCAGCTCACCGGGACAGGGGGCAAACACTGAAGCTTTCTTT. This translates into CASSPGQGANTEAFF. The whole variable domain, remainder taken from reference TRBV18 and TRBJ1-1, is NAGVMQNPRHLVRRRGQEARLRCSPMKGHSHVYWYRQLPEEGLKFMVYLQKENIIDESGMPKERFSAEFPKEGPSILRIQQVVRGDSAAYFCASSPGQGANTEAFFGQGTRLTVV.